Each of the 26 T cell receptor beta chains below was sequenced from the same sample in a study of blood T cell repertoires in COVID-19. This table comes from immunoSEQ multiplex PCR, and its TCRdb copy is limited to in-frame clones, with some not included. The table records roughly 290,000 clones, around 90% of them present only once. Sequencing was done on a sample of PBMCs or T cells enriched from blood (not recorded which). The source of these receptors is a woman younger than 30 with acute COVID-19.

The chain joins TRBV7-9 to TRBJ2-1, with 10 bases matching TRBD1. Germline assignment: CDR1 SEHNR and CDR2 FQNEAQ (reference sequence). J gave up 6 bases and V 6 bases, and 8 bases lay outside the gene matches. The CDR3 is made up of 15 amino acids. The DNA of the CDR3 is TGTGCCAGCAGAGGTGGGACAGGGGAAGTCAATGAGCAGTTCTTC. Translation gives CASRGGTGEVNEQFF.

This sequence joins TRBV4-1 and TRBJ2-1; a weak D match, TRBD1 (6 bases). The CDR3 length is 14 residues. Germline V CDR1 and CDR2: MGHRA, YSYEKL. V lost 0 bases, J lost 10 bases, and 13 bases lay in between. This CDR3 is CASSQDIFGQEQFF. The DNA for the CDR3 is TGCGCCAGCAGCCAAGATATATTCGGACAGGAGCAGTTCTTC.

The rearrangement links TRBV9 to TRBJ2-1; a weak D match, TRBD2 (6 bases). CDR1 and CDR2 (germline): SGDLS, YYNGEE. The CDR3 has 15 amino acids. The ends were cut back, 0 bases at V and 3 bases at J, with 10 bases in the middle. CDR3 sequence: CASSVDSGHYNEQFF. For the CDR3, the DNA is TGTGCCAGCAGCGTAGATAGCGGACACTACAATGAGCAGTTCTTC.

Written as DNA, the CDR3 is TGTGCCAGCAGTGAAGTCCCAGCGGGAGAAACCGGGGAGCTGTTTTTT. Residues: CASSEVPAGETGELFF. The rearrangement uses TRBV6-4 and TRBJ2-2; 8 positions match TRBD2. Per the germline V gene, CDR1 is MRHNA and CDR2 is SNTAGT. Germline trimming cut 3 bases from V and 5 bases from J; bases unmatched to any gene: 8. This CDR3 comprises 16 residues.

J is TRBJ1-5 and V is TRBV24-1; D unclear. Trimming pared 4 bases from V and 11 bases from J, leaving 11 bases between. CDR1 and CDR2 from the germline V gene are KGHDR and SFDVKD. The CDR3 consists of 12 residues. The DNA of the CDR3 is TGTGCCACCAGTGAAGCCCTTGAAGCCCAGCATTTT. Protein: CATSEALEAQHF.

The chain combines TRBV24-1 with TRBJ2-3; a possible D gene is TRBD1 (5 bases). V lost 4 bases and J lost 4, with 8 bases in between. Per the germline V gene, CDR1 is KGHDR and CDR2 is SFDVKD. The CDR3 sequence is 13 residues long. CDR3 residues: CATSDQGPDTQYF. The CDR3 DNA is TGTGCCACCAGTGACCAGGGTCCAGATACGCAGTATTTT.

This clone has only one observation. The chain joins TRBV7-8 to TRBJ2-7; 7 bases match TRBD1. Germline V gene data show CDR1 as SGHVS and CDR2 as FQNEAQ. The V segment lost 6 bases and the J segment 5 bases; nucleotides outside the gene matches: 10. The CDR3 is made up of 14 amino acids. In DNA form, the CDR3 reads TGTGCCAGCAGGTTAAACAGGGGCCACCACGAGCAGTACTTC. This translates into CASRLNRGHHEQYF.

The chain links TRBV4-3 to TRBJ1-4, with D maybe TRBD1 (5 bases). Germline CDR1 reads LGHNA; CDR2 reads YSLEER. This CDR3 region has 14 residues. V lost 1 base, J lost 4 bases, and 7 bases lay in between. The CDR3 DNA reads TGCGCCAGCAGCCAAGGACAGATTAATGAAAAACTGTTTTTT. Protein product: CASSQGQINEKLFF.

The chain uses TRBV5-5 and TRBJ2-7; possibly TRBD2 for D (6 bases). The V and J ends lost 0 bases and 2 bases respectively, with 15 bases between them. The CDR3 consists of 16 residues. CDR1 and CDR2 from the germline V gene are SGHKS and YYEKEE (reference sequence). Here the CDR3 reads CASSLGGRSPAYEQYF. CDR3 in DNA: TGTGCCAGCAGCTTGGGTGGGAGGTCCCCTGCCTACGAGCAGTACTTC.

The genes are TRBV29-1 and TRBJ2-1, with D possibly matching TRBD2 (7 bases). Trimming cost V 1 base and J 6 bases, with 13 bases left between them. Germline loops: CDR1 SQVTM, CDR2 ANQGSEA. CDR3 length: 14 amino acids. CDR3 protein: CSVEGGGRSNEQFF. The CDR3 region has the DNA TGCAGCGTTGAAGGGGGGGGGCGGTCCAATGAGCAGTTCTTC.

This rearrangement joins TRBV7-6 to TRBJ2-5; 7 bases fit TRBD2. CDR3 size: 17 residues. The ends lost 1 base at V and 2 bases at J; junction bases unmatched: 10. Germline CDR1 and CDR2: SGHVS and FNYEAQ. This CDR3 is CASSLEGGSGPQETQYF. The CDR3 region has the DNA TGTGCCAGCAGCTTAGAGGGCGGGAGCGGTCCACAAGAGACCCAGTACTTC.

The chain combines TRBV19 with TRBJ1-6; 7 bases map to TRBD1. The CDR3 is made up of 14 amino acids. V lost 3 bases to trimming and J lost 10 bases; unmatched junction nucleotides: 6. Germline CDR1 LNHDA, CDR2 SQIVND (reference sequence). Here the CDR3 reads CASSIATGRSPLHF. The CDR3 DNA reads TGTGCCAGTAGTATCGCGACAGGGCGGTCACCCCTCCACTTT.

This clone was counted only a few times. The chain joins TRBV21-1 to TRBJ1-3; the DNA was not compared with TRBD1, the D call given in the table. TRBV21-1 is annotated as a pseudogene. The CDR3 covers 21 residues. CDR3 DNA sequence: TGTGCCAGCAGCAAGATAGAAACCGACAGGATAACTCCCAGCTCTGGAAACACCATATATTTT. Protein product: CASSKIETDRITPSSGNTIYF.

The chain combines TRBV2 with TRBJ2-3; no clear D. CDR3 length: 13 amino acids. Germline V gene data show CDR1 as SNHLY and CDR2 as FYNNEI. V lost 5 bases and J lost 8, with 14 bases in between. CDR3: CASSYSLGSTQYF. The DNA for the CDR3 is TGTGCCAGCAGTTATTCGCTGGGCTCTACGCAGTATTTT.

The chain employs TRBV7-3 and TRBJ2-7, with a weak D call TRBD1 (6 bases). The germline V and J ends were trimmed by 1 base and 0 bases, with 16 bases remaining between them. This CDR3 is 17 amino acids long. From germline, CDR1 is SGHTA and CDR2 FQGTGA. The chain's CDR3 is CASSLSGTGTSSYEQYF. The CDR3 DNA sequence: TGTGCCAGCAGCTTAAGCGGAACAGGGACGAGCTCCTACGAGCAGTACTTC.

J is TRBJ1-2 and V is TRBV6-5, with 8 bases lining up with TRBD1. This CDR3 is 14 amino acids long. Germline V gene data show CDR1 as MNHEY and CDR2 as SVGAGI. Trimming cost V 2 bases and J 7 bases; bases outside gene matches: 6. CDR3 coding DNA: TGTGCCAGCAGTTACACAGGGACAGGAGGTGGCTACACCTTC. Its protein is CASSYTGTGGGYTF.

For this clone: Other DNA sequences in the same sample also yield this CDR3. The DNA for the CDR3 is TGTGCCAGCAGTGGGGACAGGGCCTACGAGCAGTACTTC. This codes for CASSGDRAYEQYF. The chain carries TRBV2 and TRBJ2-7; 9 nucleotides agree with TRBD1. The germline gives CDR1 SNHLY, CDR2 FYNNEI. The CDR3 runs 13 residues. Trimming removed 4 bases from V and 2 bases from J; junction bases left unmatched: 0.

The gene calls are TRBV11-2 and TRBJ2-3, with TRBD2 matching 14 bases. V trimming: 3 bases; J trimming: 6 bases; junction bases outside the gene matches: 5. There are 16 residues in the CDR3. Germline lookup yields CDR1 SGHAT and CDR2 FQNNGV. For the CDR3, the DNA is TGTGCCAGCAGCTTGGGGACTAGCGGGAGTTTGGATACGCAGTATTTT. As protein: CASSLGTSGSLDTQYF.

The chain joins TRBV19 to TRBJ2-2; maybe TRBD1 (6 bases). The CDR3 runs 15 residues. Looked up from germline, CDR1 is LNHDA and CDR2 is SQIVND (reference sequence). The germline V and J ends were trimmed by 3 bases and 1 base, with 9 bases remaining between them. CDR3 bases: TGTGCCAGTAGTATCCCGACAGGGAACACCGGGGAGCTGTTTTTT. This codes for CASSIPTGNTGELFF.

The chain combines TRBV20-1 with TRBJ2-1; 9 nucleotides align to TRBD1. CDR1 DFQATT and CDR2 SNEGSKA come from the germline V gene (reference sequence). The CDR3 contains 10 residues. CDR3 bases: TGCACCGCCGGGACAGGGCAGCAGTTCTTC. Protein sequence: CTAGTGQQFF.

This clone has a handful of counts. V usage is TRBV4-1 and J usage is TRBJ1-1; 7 bases line up with TRBD1. Germline values: CDR1 MGHRA, CDR2 YSYEKL. The ends lost 2 bases at V and 4 bases at J; junction bases unmatched: 10. The CDR3 extends over 16 amino acids. The chain's CDR3 is CASSQKTGFWGTEAFF. The CDR3 DNA reads as TGCGCCAGCAGCCAAAAGACAGGGTTCTGGGGCACTGAAGCTTTCTTT.

The V call is TRBV7-2, the J call TRBJ2-7; TRBD1 matches at 7 bases. V lost 5 bases and J lost 3; bases outside the gene matches: 4. This CDR3 is built from 13 residues. Germline loops: CDR1 SGHTA, CDR2 FQGNSA. The CDR3 here is CASSGDRDYEQYF. CDR3 DNA sequence: TGTGCCAGCAGCGGCGACAGGGACTACGAGCAGTACTTC.

The chain uses TRBV5-1 and TRBJ2-5; 8 bases agree with TRBD1. Germline values: CDR1 SGHRS, CDR2 YFSETQ. V lost 4 bases and J lost 5; bases outside the gene matches: 10. CDR3 size: 15 residues. DNA for the CDR3: TGCGCCAGCAGCCAGACAGGGGTGGTGGGGGAGACCCAGTACTTC. It specifies CASSQTGVVGETQYF.

The chain has TRBV27 and TRBJ2-3; perhaps TRBD2 as D (6 bases). Trimming left V 5 bases short and J 4 bases short, with 13 bases between. This CDR3 region has 14 residues. The V gene's germline CDR1 is MNHEY and CDR2 SMNVEV (reference sequence). CDR3 region: CASSLGGTPDTQYF. In nucleotides, the CDR3 is TGTGCCAGCAGTCTCGGTGGGACTCCAGATACGCAGTATTTT.

The chain joins TRBV2 to TRBJ2-1; possible D gene TRBD2, 6 bases. Trimming took off 2 bases at V and 0 bases at J, with 14 bases between the two ends. Germline-derived CDR1 and CDR2 are SNHLY and FYNNEI. CDR3 size: 17 residues. The CDR3 loop reads CASSEHLAFSSYNEQFF. DNA for the CDR3: TGTGCCAGCAGTGAACACCTAGCGTTCAGCTCCTACAATGAGCAGTTCTTC.

V and J are TRBV2 and TRBJ2-6; no definite D call. Germline CDR1 reads SNHLY; CDR2 reads FYNNEI. V dropped 6 bases and J dropped 1 base, with 10 bases sitting between them. The CDR3 has 15 residues. The CDR3 region has the DNA TGTGCCAGCAGCGCCAGGTTTTCTGGGGCCAACGTCCTGACTTTC. Encoded protein: CASSARFSGANVLTF.